The clone carrying this T cell receptor beta chain appeared once. Its cognate antigen is unknown. The sample originates from a study of vaccination and CD4 T cells after COVID-19. Study-wide context: Cells were stimulated with overlapping spike peptide pools from SARS-CoV-2, HCoV-NL63, HCoV-OC43 and HCoV-229E.

Treatment defined: approximately nine-day PBMC culture with coronavirus spike peptide pools or control peptides (ViraFEST assay). V was shortened by 0 bases and J by 13 bases, with 21 bases between the two germline ends. CDR1 and CDR2 from the germline V gene are DFQATT and SNEGSKA (reference sequence). The CDR3 length is 14 residues. CD4+ T cells that had been cultured provided DNA sequenced with the Oncomine TCR Beta short-read assay. TCRdb reprocessed the PCR reads via MiXCR and lists one record per CDR3 protein. The top ten clones hold approximately 22% of a sample with 8,100 or so distinct CDR3 sequences, around 50% of them seen once.

The sample consisted of CD4+ T cells from blood, cultured in vitro. This TCR was sampled from a human donor who had recovered from COVID-19. V is TRBV20-1 and J is TRBJ1-1, with D possibly TRBD1 on 5 matching bases. The CDR3 nucleotides read TGCAGTGCTAGAGATAGCGGCCACCAGGGAATCGTTTTCTTT. This translates into CSARDSGHQGIVFF.